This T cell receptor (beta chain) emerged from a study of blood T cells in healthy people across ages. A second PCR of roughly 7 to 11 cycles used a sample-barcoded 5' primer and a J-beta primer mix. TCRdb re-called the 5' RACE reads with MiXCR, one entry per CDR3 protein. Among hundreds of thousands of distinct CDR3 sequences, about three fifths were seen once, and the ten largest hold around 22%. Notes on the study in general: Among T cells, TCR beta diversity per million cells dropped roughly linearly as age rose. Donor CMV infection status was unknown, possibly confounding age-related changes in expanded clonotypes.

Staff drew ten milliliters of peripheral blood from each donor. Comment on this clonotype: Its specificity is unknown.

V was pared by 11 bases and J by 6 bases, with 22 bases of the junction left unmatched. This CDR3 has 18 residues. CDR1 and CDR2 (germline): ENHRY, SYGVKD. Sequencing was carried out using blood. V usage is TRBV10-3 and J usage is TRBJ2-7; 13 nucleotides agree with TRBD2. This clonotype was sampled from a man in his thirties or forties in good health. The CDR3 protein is CALRKGLAGVFSSVEQYF. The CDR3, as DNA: TGTGCCCTCCGGAAAGGACTAGCGGGAGTTTTTAGTAGTGTCGAGCAGTACTTC.